The 18 T cell receptor beta chains presented below share a single source sample, sequenced in a study of read filtering for tumor transcriptome and immune sequencing. This library used 300 to 450 ng RNA and molecular barcoded adaptors spanning alpha/delta and beta/gamma chains. In TCRdb, the reads were re-called with MiXCR into one record per CDR3 protein. Among 25,000 or so distinct CDR3 sequences listed, around 20% were seen once. The sample consisted of a population of CD138-negative cells sorted from bone marrow. The receptors derive from a donor aged 40 or over with multiple myeloma.

This clonotype appeared many times. The J gene is TRBJ2-1, the V gene TRBV7-6; TRBD2 aligns across 14 bases. The CDR3 covers 16 residues. With 5 bases clipped from V and 6 bases from J, the junction kept 6 bases outside the gene matches. CDR1 and CDR2 (germline): SGHVS, FNYEAQ. The CDR3 loop is CASSPATSGRANEQFF. The CDR3 nucleotides read TGTGCCAGCAGCCCCGCGACTAGCGGGAGGGCCAATGAGCAGTTCTTC.

This clonotype is judged medium-sized. This rearrangement joins TRBV28 to TRBJ2-1; 9 positions agree with TRBD1. The V and J ends lost 10 bases and 3 bases, in that order; junction bases with no gene match: 7. The length of the CDR3 is 14 residues. CDR1 is MDHEN and CDR2 is SYDVKM in the germline V gene. CDR3 amino acids: CATHRGPLYNEQFF. The CDR3 nucleotides read TGTGCCACCCACAGGGGGCCACTCTACAATGAGCAGTTCTTC. Looking up the rest from reference TRBV28 and TRBJ2-1 gives the full variable domain: DVKVTQSSRYLVKRTGEKVFLECVQDMDHENMFWYRQDPGLGLRLIYFSYDVKMKEKGDIPEGYSVSREKKERFSLILESASTNQTSMYLCATHRGPLYNEQFFGPGTRLTVL.

This clonotype was picked up many times. V gene TRBV30 combines with J gene TRBJ1-2; D perhaps matches TRBD1 (5 bases). Germline V gene lookup returns CDR1 GTSNPN and CDR2 SVGIG (reference sequence). CDR3 size: 14 residues. Trimming removed 3 bases at V and 6 bases at J, with 17 bases between. CDR3 DNA: TGTGCCTGGAGCCCAGGGAATATCGGAAATGGCTACACCTTC. This encodes CAWSPGNIGNGYTF.

This clonotype was counted ten times or more. The rearrangement uses TRBV5-1 and TRBJ2-1; D unclear. The V end was cut by 4 bases, the J end by 6 bases, with 17 bases between. Per the germline V gene, CDR1 is SGHRS and CDR2 is YFSETQ. This CDR3 has 15 residues. CDR3 nucleotide sequence: TGCGCCAGCAGCGATTTTGGATGGTCTAGCAATGAGCAGTTCTTC. It encodes CASSDFGWSSNEQFF.

This clonotype was detected ten times or more. V is TRBV18 and J is TRBJ2-1; TRBD1 matches 8 bases. This CDR3 spans 16 amino acids. Looked up from germline, CDR1 is KGHSH and CDR2 is LQKENI. Trimming removed 1 base from V and 8 bases from J; junction bases left unmatched: 10. CDR3: CASSPRILQGDDEQFF. CDR3 in DNA: TGTGCCAGCTCACCACGTATATTACAGGGGGATGATGAGCAGTTCTTC.

This clonotype was seen many times. The gene calls are TRBV3-1 and TRBJ2-7; D gene ambiguous. The V gene's germline CDR1 is LGHDT and CDR2 YNNKEL (reference sequence). Trimming cost V 0 bases and J 7 bases, with 16 bases left between them. The CDR3 totals 15 residues. CDR3 amino acids: CASSQDVARFMEQYF. CDR3 in DNA: TGTGCCAGCAGCCAAGACGTGGCTAGATTTATGGAGCAGTACTTC.

About this clonotype: A read error is the likely source, as a far larger clone sits one nucleotide away. This rearrangement joins TRBV7-9 to TRBJ2-1; 12 bases are shared with TRBD2. The CDR3 has 14 residues. V shed 5 bases, J shed 7 bases, and the junction held 3 bases outside the gene matches. Per the germline V gene, CDR1 is SEHNR and CDR2 is FQNEAQ (reference sequence). CDR3 sequence (DNA): TGTGCCAGCAGCCCTAGCGGGGGGGGGAATGAGCAGTTCTTC. It yields the protein CASSPSGGGNEQFF.

This clonotype showed up many times. The chain has TRBV6-1 and TRBJ1-1; a possible D gene is TRBD1 (6 bases). Germline V lookup: CDR1 MNHNS, CDR2 SASEGT. Trimming stripped 4 bases from V and 0 bases from J, with 12 bases between. The CDR3 consists of 15 residues. CDR3 coding DNA: TGTGCCAGCAGTGGCCCCGGGACACTGAACACTGAAGCTTTCTTT. This sequence encodes CASSGPGTLNTEAFF.

This clonotype has more than one count but fewer than ten. The chain couples TRBV24-1 to TRBJ2-7; D is unresolved. This CDR3 is 13 amino acids long. Trimming removed 3 bases at V and 2 bases at J, with 7 bases between. Germline V lookup: CDR1 KGHDR, CDR2 SFDVKD. CDR3 protein: CATSDPRTYEQYF. The CDR3 nucleotides read TGTGCCACCAGTGATCCGAGAACCTACGAGCAGTACTTC.

Concerning this clonotype: An end of the junction does not agree with germline; a read error may underlie this. The rearrangement joins TRBV20-1 to TRBJ2-7, with D perhaps matching TRBD2 (5 bases). Looked up from germline, CDR1 is DFQATT and CDR2 is SNEGSKA (reference sequence). CDR3 length: 16 amino acids. CDR3 residues: CSAIGLNPESAYEHYF. CDR3 coding DNA: TGCAGTGCTATTGGACTCAACCCAGAGAGCGCCTACGAGCATTACTTC.

This clonotype is medium-sized by share. The chain has TRBV19 and TRBJ2-1, with D tentatively TRBD2 (5 bases). CDR1 is LNHDA and CDR2 is SQIVND in the germline V gene (reference sequence). V lost 3 bases and J 0 bases, leaving 9 bases between the germline ends. The CDR3 contains 15 residues. The DNA of the CDR3 is TGTGCCAGTAGTATTTTGGGGAGCTCCTACAATGAGCAGTTCTTC. Translation gives CASSILGSSYNEQFF. Together with reference TRBV19 and TRBJ2-1, the CDR3 gives the full variable domain: DGGITQSPKYLFRKEGQNVTLSCEQNLNHDAMYWYRQDPGQGLRLIYYSQIVNDFQKGDIAEGYSVSREKKESFPLTVTSAQKNPTAFYLCASSILGSSYNEQFFGPGTRLTVL.

At least ten counts were recorded for this clonotype. The chain couples TRBV5-1 to TRBJ2-7, with D tentatively TRBD2 (7 bases). Germline CDR1 and CDR2: SGHRS and YFSETQ. The CDR3 loop spans 15 amino acids. V dropped 2 bases and J dropped 5 bases, with 17 bases sitting between them. The chain's CDR3 is CASSFRGRENHEQYF. CDR3 nucleotide sequence: TGCGCCAGCAGCTTCCGGGGGCGGGAGAACCACGAGCAGTACTTC.

The sample holds many counts of this clonotype. CDR3 DNA sequence: TGCAGTGCCAGGACAGGGAGGTCCTACGAGCAGTACTTC. Its translation is CSARTGRSYEQYF. The chain recombines TRBV20-1 with TRBJ2-7, with 8 bases fitting TRBD1. V was clipped by 6 bases and J by 1 base; unmatched bases: 5. The CDR3 consists of 13 residues. Germline V lookup: CDR1 DFQATT, CDR2 SNEGSKA (reference sequence).

About this clonotype: A read error may explain this, as a much larger clone is one base away. The chain joins TRBV5-4 to TRBJ2-1, with D possibly being TRBD2 (6 bases). The CDR3 has 13 amino acids. Germline CDR1 is SGHNT and CDR2 is YYREEE (reference sequence). The DNA for the CDR3 is TGTGCCAGCAGCCATGTTGGGGACTCGGAGCAGCTCTTC. It codes for CASSHVGDSEQLF.

This clonotype was picked up many times. This chain joins TRBV7-9 and TRBJ2-7; possible D gene TRBD1, 6 bases. CDR1 SEHNR and CDR2 FQNEAQ come from the germline V gene (reference sequence). V lost 5 bases and J 0 bases, leaving 17 bases between the germline ends. The CDR3 extends over 16 amino acids. The DNA of the CDR3 is TGTGCCAGCAGCCCAAAACAGGGAACCTACTCCTACGAGCAGTACTTC. It yields the protein CASSPKQGTYSYEQYF.

This clonotype was recorded many times. The chain employs TRBV18 and TRBJ2-5; D remains unclear. Germline-derived CDR1 and CDR2 are KGHSH and LQKENI. The length of the CDR3 is 12 residues. Trimming pared 3 bases from V and 0 bases from J, leaving 2 bases between. DNA of the CDR3: TGTGCCAGCTCACCGAACCAAGAGACCCAGTACTTC. Amino acid sequence: CASSPNQETQYF.

The sample holds many counts of this clonotype. The chain links TRBV5-1 to TRBJ1-1; 9 bases match TRBD1. The V gene's germline CDR1 is SGHRS and CDR2 YFSETQ. The CDR3 has 14 residues. With V trimmed by 6 bases and J by 5 bases, 8 bases remained unmatched. CDR3: CASTKTGGETEAFF. In nucleotides, the CDR3 is TGCGCCAGCACCAAAACAGGGGGCGAGACTGAAGCTTTCTTT.

This clonotype was detected many times. This chain uses TRBV20-1 with TRBJ2-7; unclear D gene. Germline CDR1 DFQATT, CDR2 SNEGSKA (reference sequence). V was pared by 0 bases and J by 4 bases, with 16 bases between. This CDR3 spans 15 amino acids. The CDR3 coding sequence is TGCAGTGCTAGAGAAGAGACCAACTCCTTTTACGAGCAGTACTTC. As protein: CSAREETNSFYEQYF.